This passage covers 4 T cell receptor beta chains from one sample sequenced in a study of blood T cell repertoires in COVID-19. Sequencing was performed with immunoSEQ multiplex PCR; in TCRdb, only in-frame clones are kept and a portion is missing. Altogether tens of thousands of clones are present, about 86% being singletons, with the ten largest covering 59%. Sequenced: peripheral blood. The receptors come from a man between 65 and 79 years old with acute or convalescent COVID-19.

This clone was seen once. This chain uses TRBV7-6 with TRBJ1-3, with D possibly being TRBD1 (6 bases). The CDR3 contains 15 residues. The germline V gene encodes CDR1 SGHVS and CDR2 FNYEAQ. V lost 5 bases, J lost 0 bases, and 11 bases lay in between. CDR3 in amino acids: CASSLDRNSGNTIYF. The CDR3 nucleotides are TGTGCCAGCAGCCTAGACAGGAACTCTGGAAACACCATATATTTT.

This clone occurred a few times. The V call is TRBV2, the J call TRBJ1-2, with 12 bases that match TRBD1. Trimming removed 4 bases from V and 7 bases from J; junction bases left unmatched: 7. CDR1 and CDR2 (germline): SNHLY, FYNNEI. The CDR3 sequence is 15 residues long. CDR3 region: CASSGGTGGNSGYTF. The CDR3, as DNA: TGTGCCAGCAGTGGAGGGACAGGGGGCAATAGTGGCTACACCTTC.

The CDR3 nucleotides read TGTGCCATCAGTGTACCGGGACAGGGGGCAGATACGCAGTATTTT. It yields the protein CAISVPGQGADTQYF. The J gene is TRBJ2-3, the V gene TRBV10-3; TRBD1 matches at 11 bases. Germline assignment: CDR1 ENHRY and CDR2 SYGVKD. The CDR3 contains 15 residues. Germline trimming cut 4 bases from V and 4 bases from J; bases unmatched to any gene: 4.

In nucleotides, the CDR3 is TGTGCCAGCTCACCACCGGCTAGCGGAGGATCCTACAATGAGCAGTTCTTC. This encodes CASSPPASGGSYNEQFF. This sequence joins TRBV18 and TRBJ2-1; 7 bases are a match to TRBD2. This CDR3 comprises 17 residues. V was pared by 0 bases and J by 1 base, with 6 bases of the junction left unmatched. Germline V CDR1 and CDR2: KGHSH, LQKENI.